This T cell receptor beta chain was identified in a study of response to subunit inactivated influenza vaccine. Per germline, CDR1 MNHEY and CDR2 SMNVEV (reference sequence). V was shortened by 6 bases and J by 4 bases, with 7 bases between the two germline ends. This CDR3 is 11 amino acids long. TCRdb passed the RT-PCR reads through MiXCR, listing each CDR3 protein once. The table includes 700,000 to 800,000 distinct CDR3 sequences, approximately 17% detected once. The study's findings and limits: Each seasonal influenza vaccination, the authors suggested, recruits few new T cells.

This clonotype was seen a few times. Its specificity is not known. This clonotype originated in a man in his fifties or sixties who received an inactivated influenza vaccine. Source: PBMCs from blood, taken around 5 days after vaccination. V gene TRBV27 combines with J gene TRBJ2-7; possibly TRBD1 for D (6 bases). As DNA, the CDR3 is TGTGCCAGCAGAAGGGGGTACGAGCAGTACTTC. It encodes CASRRGYEQYF.